Each of the 28 T cell receptor beta chains below was sequenced from the same sample in a study of early T cells in non-severe SARS-CoV-2 infection. TCRdb redid the calling of the 5' RACE reads with MiXCR, one entry per CDR3 protein. Among tens of thousands of distinct CDR3 sequences listed, approximately 5.9% were seen once. The sequencing here drew on whole blood, taken at baseline. The receptors derive from an adult who was a healthcare worker with PCR-confirmed SARS-CoV-2 infection or an uninfected control (not recorded which).

This clonotype was counted many times. The chain has TRBV27 and TRBJ2-4; D unresolved. The CDR3 loop spans 15 amino acids. Trimming pared 6 bases from V and 5 bases from J, leaving 17 bases between. Germline V gene data show CDR1 as MNHEY and CDR2 as SMNVEV (reference sequence). DNA of the CDR3: TGTGCCAGCAGCCCGAACCCCCCTGCCCAAAACATTCAGTACTTC. Protein product: CASSPNPPAQNIQYF.

At least ten counts were recorded for this clonotype. The V gene is TRBV7-9, the J gene TRBJ2-1, with unresolved D. V lost 3 bases, J lost 9 bases, and 9 bases lay in between. This CDR3 contains 12 residues. Germline CDR1 is SEHNR and CDR2 is FQNEAQ (reference sequence). CDR3 DNA sequence: TGTGCCAGCAGCTTGGGTGCGGCTGAGCAGTTCTTC. Amino acid sequence: CASSLGAAEQFF.

J is TRBJ2-6 and V is TRBV30, with D uncertain. V lost 3 bases and J lost 3, with 3 bases in between. Per germline, CDR1 GTSNPN and CDR2 SVGIG (reference sequence). This CDR3 contains 12 residues. The CDR3 region is CAWRVGANVLTF. CDR3 bases: TGTGCCTGGAGGGTTGGGGCCAACGTCCTGACTTTC.

This clonotype has a count of ten or more. The chain couples TRBV6-5 to TRBJ2-1; 8 bases map to TRBD2. The J segment lost 4 bases and the V segment lost 2 bases, leaving 10 bases of the junction unmatched. CDR1 is MNHEY and CDR2 is SVGAGI in the germline V gene. The CDR3 totals 17 residues. CDR3 bases: TGTGCCAGCAGTTACAGTACCGGGGGGGCCCATTACAATGAGCAGTTCTTC. Translating gives CASSYSTGGAHYNEQFF.

The table lists this clonotype with many counts. V gene TRBV27 combines with J gene TRBJ1-6, with D unclear. Trimming took off 7 bases at V and 7 bases at J, with 14 bases between the two ends. The germline gives CDR1 MNHEY, CDR2 SMNVEV (reference sequence). The CDR3 is 14 residues long. CDR3 loop: CASTPSNPNSPLHF. The CDR3 DNA follows: TGTGCCAGCACACCATCCAACCCGAATTCACCCCTCCACTTT.

The table lists this clonotype with many counts. The chain carries TRBV4-1 and TRBJ2-7; 9 bases are a match to TRBD2. V was clipped by 3 bases and J by 4 bases; unmatched bases: 7. Germline CDR1 is MGHRA and CDR2 is YSYEKL. The CDR3 contains 15 residues. The CDR3 region is CASSHKAGGEYEQYF. For the CDR3, the DNA is TGCGCCAGCAGCCACAAAGCGGGAGGAGAATACGAGCAGTACTTC.

This clonotype has a count of ten or more. The V call is TRBV18, the J call TRBJ2-1; possibly TRBD2 for D (7 bases). Germline CDR1 is KGHSH and CDR2 is LQKENI. The CDR3 extends over 18 amino acids. The V end lost 0 bases, the J end lost 0 bases, and 15 bases lay between the germline ends. Here the CDR3 DNA reads TGTGCCAGCTCACCACCTAATAGGGGGGGAAACTCCTACAATGAGCAGTTCTTC. It is translated as CASSPPNRGGNSYNEQFF.

This clonotype was counted a few times. The V gene is TRBV2, the J gene TRBJ1-1; TRBD1 aligns across 7 bases. Germline lookup yields CDR1 SNHLY and CDR2 FYNNEI. V shed 6 bases, J shed 3 bases, and the junction held 10 bases outside the gene matches. The CDR3 consists of 15 residues. In nucleotides, the CDR3 is TGTGCCAGCAGAAGGGACAGTCTGGATGACACTGAAGCTTTCTTT. Translating gives CASRRDSLDDTEAFF.

This clonotype was found many times. The CDR3 reads CASSYSWDRVKFKETQYF. For the CDR3, the DNA is TGTGCCAGCAGTTACTCATGGGACAGGGTCAAGTTCAAAGAGACCCAGTACTTC. The gene calls are TRBV6-6 and TRBJ2-5, with 9 positions matching TRBD1. Germline assignment: CDR1 MNHNY and CDR2 SVGAGI (reference sequence). V lost 0 bases to trimming and J lost 3 bases; unmatched junction nucleotides: 11. The CDR3 length is 18 residues.

This clonotype appeared many times. This chain uses TRBV27 with TRBJ1-1, with unresolved D. Germline assignment: CDR1 MNHEY and CDR2 SMNVEV (reference sequence). The CDR3 sequence is 14 residues long. V lost 5 bases and J lost 1, with 11 bases in between. Here the CDR3 reads CASSPRGKNTEAFF. The CDR3 nucleotides read TGTGCCAGCAGTCCCAGAGGCAAGAACACTGAAGCTTTCTTT.

This chain uses TRBV12-3 or TRBV12-4 with TRBJ2-3; D not certain. V lost 1 base, J lost 4 bases, and 3 bases lay in between. The CDR3 spans 12 residues. The CDR3, as DNA: TGTGCCAGCAGTTTAGTTCCAGATACGCAGTATTTT. It yields the protein CASSLVPDTQYF.

This clonotype showed up many times. The rearrangement links TRBV7-8 to TRBJ2-1; TRBD2 aligns across 8 bases. The germline CDR1 and CDR2 sequences are SGHVS and FQNEAQ. The CDR3 sequence is 16 residues long. V dropped 1 base and J dropped 5; count of bases not matched to a gene: 7. The CDR3 DNA reads as TGTGCCAGCAGCTTAGTCGCGGCGGGAGGCCACAATGAGCAGTTCTTC. Amino acids: CASSLVAAGGHNEQFF.

This clonotype was observed at least ten times. CDR3 sequence: CASSLESGNNQPQHF. The CDR3 DNA follows: TGCGCCAGCAGCTTGGAGTCAGGGAACAATCAGCCCCAGCATTTT. The chain joins TRBV5-1 to TRBJ1-5, with D perhaps matching TRBD1 (5 bases). Between the trimmed V and J ends, which lost 0 bases and 3 bases, there was a span of 10 bases. The germline CDR1 and CDR2 sequences are SGHRS and YFSETQ. This CDR3 contains 15 residues.

For this clonotype: A single base separates this from a much larger clone, so it may be a read error. The chain carries TRBV11-3 and TRBJ2-2; 7 bases map to TRBD1. Germline assignment: CDR1 SGHNT and CDR2 YENEEA. The length of the CDR3 is 15 residues. The CDR3 nucleotides are TGTACCAGCAGCGAGAACAGGGGTATCACCGGGGAGCTGTTTTTT. Translated, it gives CTSSENRGITGELFF.

A word on this clonotype: Without the conserved terminal phenylalanine or tryptophan, this CDR3 likely stems from a read error. The chain couples TRBV20-1 to TRBJ1-1, with TRBD1 matching 7 bases. Trimming at V came to 1 base and at J to 1 base, leaving 6 bases not matched to a gene. CDR1 and CDR2 from the germline V gene are DFQATT and SNEGSKA (reference sequence). CDR3 length: 15 amino acids. The CDR3 region is CSARATGVRNTEAFS. The CDR3 DNA follows: TGCAGTGCTAGAGCTACAGGGGTAAGGAACACTGAAGCTTTCTCT.

Only a few counts were recorded for this clonotype. V and J are TRBV28 and TRBJ1-2; perhaps TRBD1 as D (6 bases). The germline V gene has CDR1 MDHEN and CDR2 SYDVKM. The CDR3 length is 15 residues. Between the trimmed V and J ends, which lost 2 bases and 3 bases, there was a span of 13 bases. For the CDR3, the DNA is TGTGCCAGCAGTTTAGAAACAGGGTCGTACTATGGCTACACCTTC. It codes for CASSLETGSYYGYTF.

The chain couples TRBV4-1 to TRBJ2-1; 8 nucleotides match TRBD1. Looked up from germline, CDR1 is MGHRA and CDR2 is YSYEKL. The ends lost 1 base at V and 5 bases at J; junction bases unmatched: 4. The CDR3 consists of 15 residues. Here the CDR3 DNA reads TGCGCCAGCAGCCAAGCGGGACAGGTGAACAATGAGCAGTTCTTC. Its translation: CASSQAGQVNNEQFF.

The chain employs TRBV9 and TRBJ2-7; D is unclear. V dropped 2 bases and J dropped 3 bases, with 12 bases sitting between them. Germline CDR1 is SGDLS and CDR2 is YYNGEE. This CDR3 has 14 amino acids. CDR3: CASSVDLVNYEQYF. The CDR3 DNA sequence: TGTGCCAGCAGCGTCGACCTAGTGAACTACGAGCAGTACTTC.

This clonotype was observed a few times. The V call is TRBV7-8, the J call TRBJ1-1; D unresolved. Germline CDR1 reads SGHVS; CDR2 reads FQNEAQ. This CDR3 is 13 amino acids long. Trimming removed 4 bases at V and 5 bases at J, with 11 bases between. CDR3 nucleotides: TGTGCCAGCAGCTCCCGGATGCGTACTGAAGCTTTCTTT. Protein: CASSSRMRTEAFF. The full variable domain, with the rest looked up from reference TRBV7-8 and TRBJ1-1, is GAGVSQSPRYKVAKRGQDVALRCDPISGHVSLFWYQQALGQGPEFLTYFQNEAQLDKSGLPSDRFFAERPEGSVSTLKIQRTQQEDSAVYLCASSSRMRTEAFFGQGTRLTVV.

This clonotype was seen many times. This rearrangement joins TRBV6-9 to TRBJ1-1, with D tentatively TRBD1 (6 bases). The CDR3 is 15 amino acids. Trimming cost V 10 bases and J 0 bases, with 18 bases left between them. Germline loops: CDR1 MNHGY, CDR2 SVAAGI. Here the CDR3 reads CANPPGESMNTEAFF. CDR3 DNA: TGTGCCAACCCCCCAGGGGAAAGCATGAACACTGAAGCTTTCTTT.

This clonotype was seen at least ten times. The J gene is TRBJ2-1, the V gene TRBV29-1, with TRBD2 matching 12 bases. Germline values: CDR1 SQVTM, CDR2 ANQGSEA. This CDR3 is 16 amino acids long. The trim removed 3 bases at V and 8 bases at J, leaving 11 bases unmatched. The CDR3 sequence: CSVDTGLLAGGDEQFF. The DNA of the CDR3 is TGCAGCGTTGACACTGGACTACTAGCGGGGGGCGATGAGCAGTTCTTC.

This clonotype was found many times. The chain links TRBV20-1 to TRBJ2-7; the match to TRBD1 covers 10 bases. J lost 1 base, V lost 1 base, and 4 bases had no gene match. This CDR3 is 15 amino acids long. Germline CDR1 DFQATT, CDR2 SNEGSKA (reference sequence). CDR3 sequence: CSARGTGGFSYEQYF. Written as DNA, the CDR3 is TGCAGTGCTAGAGGGACAGGGGGGTTTTCCTACGAGCAGTACTTC.

This clonotype has at least ten counts. The J gene is TRBJ2-5, the V gene TRBV12-3 or TRBV12-4; TRBD2 matches at 8 bases. CDR3 length: 15 residues. After removal of 2 bases from V and 4 bases from J, the junction contained 6 bases not matched to a gene. The CDR3 sequence: CASSLSAGGGETQYF. The CDR3 DNA follows: TGTGCCAGCAGTTTATCGGCGGGAGGTGGAGAGACCCAGTACTTC.

This clonotype was seen many times. The chain combines TRBV27 with TRBJ2-5; D gene unclear. Per the germline V gene, CDR1 is MNHEY and CDR2 is SMNVEV (reference sequence). There are 14 residues in the CDR3. V was trimmed by 10 bases and J by 1 base, leaving 16 bases between them. CDR3 region: CATSVSRLQETQYF. CDR3 in DNA: TGTGCCACCAGCGTCAGTCGGCTCCAAGAGACCCAGTACTTC.

This clonotype was recorded at least ten times. The chain employs TRBV29-1 and TRBJ2-7, with TRBD1 matching over 7 bases. CDR3 size: 11 residues. CDR1 is SQVTM, CDR2 ANQGSEA, per germline. The V and J ends lost 7 bases and 5 bases, in that order; junction bases with no gene match: 5. CDR3 in DNA: TGCAGCGCCTCAGGGGGTCACGAGCAGTACTTC. Encoded protein: CSASGGHEQYF.

This clonotype was counted many times. The V call is TRBV11-2, the J call TRBJ2-1; possibly TRBD2 for D (5 bases). With 0 bases removed from V and 14 bases from J, the gap between germline ends came to 11 bases. The CDR3 sequence is 12 residues long. The germline gives CDR1 SGHAT, CDR2 FQNNGV. DNA for the CDR3: TGTGCCAGCAGCTTAGAAGAGGGTTCGGAGTTCTTC. Translated, it gives CASSLEEGSEFF.

This clonotype has a count of ten or more. The chain employs TRBV4-1 and TRBJ2-2; D gene unclear. Germline V gene lookup returns CDR1 MGHRA and CDR2 YSYEKL. The CDR3 sequence is 14 residues long. V lost 1 base to trimming and J lost 2 bases, with 5 bases between them. CDR3 nucleotide sequence: TGCGCCAGCAGCCAAGCCCGAAACACCGGGGAGCTGTTTTTT. Its protein is CASSQARNTGELFF.

In its sample, this clonotype was seen a few times. As DNA, the CDR3 is TGTGCCAGCAGCTATGGGACAGGGTACACTGAAGCTTTCTTT. It is translated as CASSYGTGYTEAFF. The chain recombines TRBV11-2 with TRBJ1-1, with TRBD1 matching over 9 bases. The CDR3 sequence is 14 residues long. Germline assignment: CDR1 SGHAT and CDR2 FQNNGV. The J segment lost 3 bases and the V segment lost 4 bases, leaving 3 bases of the junction unmatched.